This T cell receptor (beta chain) stems from a study of cytomegalovirus exposure and HLA in healthy donors. The study's findings and limits: TCR beta chain V- and J-gene trimming was linked, in a later analysis, to a missense variant in DCLRE1C. According to reports, the classifier identified cytomegalovirus status with high specificity and sensitivity.

Germline CDR1 MNHNS, CDR2 SASEGT. The J segment lost 0 bases and the V segment lost 2 bases, leaving 4 bases of the junction unmatched. This CDR3 region has 15 residues. Nominally healthy donors were sampled, though unrecorded immune exposures were likely. The PCR was carried out with 60 Vbeta primers and 13 Jbeta primers. Data came from immunoSEQ multiplex PCR; TCRdb stores just in-frame clones and leaves some out. Seen here are about 81,000 clones, more than 60% observed once, and the top ten hold around 3.2%. In regard to this clone: Its specificity is unknown.

The chain couples TRBV6-1 to TRBJ2-7, with 7 nucleotides matching TRBD2. Sequencing used PBMCs. The clonotype comes from a man aged 50-60 years in good health and CMV-seropositive. The CDR3 DNA reads as TGTGCCAGCAGTGAATCTGGACTAGGCTCCTACGAGCAGTACTTC. It codes for CASSESGLGSYEQYF.